A selection of T cell receptor beta chains follows, all from one sample in a study of blood T cell repertoires in COVID-19. TCRdb's copy holds only in-frame clones and misses some; the assay was immunoSEQ multiplex PCR. The sample carries 110,000 or so clones, 80% to 90% recorded once. Sequenced: peripheral blood. These receptors were collected from a woman aged 50 to 65 with acute or convalescent COVID-19. The CDR3 runs from the conserved cysteine through the conserved F or W. The D gene is left open where the match is weak.

length	V	D	J	CDR3
12	TRBV18	TRBD1	TRBJ2-7	CASSRGTGEQYF
16	TRBV4-2	.	TRBJ2-3	CASSQDQGRGSDTQYF
12	TRBV25-1	.	TRBJ1-5	CASSETNQPQHF
13	TRBV4-2	.	TRBJ1-1	CASSRTLNTEAFF
12	TRBV7-9	.	TRBJ1-2	CASSLTEDGYTF
12	TRBV2	.	TRBJ1-5	CASSVANQPQHF
14	TRBV2	TRBD1	TRBJ1-2	CASSPGGMRYGYTF
14	TRBV6-1	.	TRBJ1-1	CASSEPGQNTEAFF
13	TRBV9	.	TRBJ2-7	CASSVGPEDEQYF
13	TRBV5-4	.	TRBJ2-7	CASSPPGGLEQYF
18	TRBV7-2	.	TRBJ1-6	CASSLSGLGGRGNSPLHF
15	TRBV28	.	TRBJ1-4	CASRRTPSTNEKLFF